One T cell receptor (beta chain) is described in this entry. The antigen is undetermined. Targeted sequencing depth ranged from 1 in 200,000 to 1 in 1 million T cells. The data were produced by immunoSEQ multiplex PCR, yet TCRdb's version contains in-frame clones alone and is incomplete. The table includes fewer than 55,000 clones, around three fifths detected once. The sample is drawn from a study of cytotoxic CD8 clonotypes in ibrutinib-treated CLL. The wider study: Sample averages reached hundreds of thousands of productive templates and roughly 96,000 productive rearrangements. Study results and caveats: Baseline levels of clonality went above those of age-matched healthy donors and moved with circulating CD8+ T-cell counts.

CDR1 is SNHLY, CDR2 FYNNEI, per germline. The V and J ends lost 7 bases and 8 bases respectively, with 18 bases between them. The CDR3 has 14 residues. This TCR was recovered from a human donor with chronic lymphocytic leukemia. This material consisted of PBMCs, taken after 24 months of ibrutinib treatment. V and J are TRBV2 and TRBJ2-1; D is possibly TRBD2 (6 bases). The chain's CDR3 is CASTWTIQFYEQFF. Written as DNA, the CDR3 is TGTGCCAGCACTTGGACTATACAATTCTATGAGCAGTTCTTC.